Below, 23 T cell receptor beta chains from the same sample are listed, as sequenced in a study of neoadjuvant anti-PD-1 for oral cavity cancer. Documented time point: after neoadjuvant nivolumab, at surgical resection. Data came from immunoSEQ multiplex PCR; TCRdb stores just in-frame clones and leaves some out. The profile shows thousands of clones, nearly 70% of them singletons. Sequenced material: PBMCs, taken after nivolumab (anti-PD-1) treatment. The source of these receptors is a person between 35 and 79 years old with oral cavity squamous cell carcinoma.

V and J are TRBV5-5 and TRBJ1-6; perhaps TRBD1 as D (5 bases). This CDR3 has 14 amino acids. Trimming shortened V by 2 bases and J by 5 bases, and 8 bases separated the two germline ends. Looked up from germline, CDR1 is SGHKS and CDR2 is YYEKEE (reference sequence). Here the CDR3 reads CASSFLGDNSPLHF. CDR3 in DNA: TGTGCCAGCAGCTTTCTGGGGGATAATTCACCCCTCCACTTT.

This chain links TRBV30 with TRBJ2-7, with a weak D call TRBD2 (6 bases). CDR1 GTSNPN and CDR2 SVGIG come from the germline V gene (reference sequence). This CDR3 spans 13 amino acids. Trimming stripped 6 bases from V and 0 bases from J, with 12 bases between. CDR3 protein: CACRETVSYEQYF. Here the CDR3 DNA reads TGTGCCTGCCGGGAGACGGTCTCCTACGAGCAGTACTTC.

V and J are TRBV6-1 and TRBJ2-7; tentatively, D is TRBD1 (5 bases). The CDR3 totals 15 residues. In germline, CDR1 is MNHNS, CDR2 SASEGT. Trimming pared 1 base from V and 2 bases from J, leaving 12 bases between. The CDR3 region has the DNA TGTGCCAGCAGTGAAGAGGGGCATGTTCCCTACGAGCAGTACTTC. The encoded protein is CASSEEGHVPYEQYF.

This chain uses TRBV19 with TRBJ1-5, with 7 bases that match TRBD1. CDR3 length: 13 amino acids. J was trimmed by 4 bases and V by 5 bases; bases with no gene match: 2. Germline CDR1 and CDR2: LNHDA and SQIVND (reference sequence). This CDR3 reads CASSEGQNQPQHF. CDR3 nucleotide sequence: TGTGCCAGTAGTGAGGGACAGAATCAGCCCCAGCATTTT.

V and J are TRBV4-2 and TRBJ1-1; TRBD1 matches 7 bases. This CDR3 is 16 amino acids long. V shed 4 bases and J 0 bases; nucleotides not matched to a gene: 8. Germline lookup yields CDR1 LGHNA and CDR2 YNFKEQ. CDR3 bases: TGTGCCAGCAGCCTCCGACAGGGAGGCATGAACACTGAAGCTTTCTTT. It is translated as CASSLRQGGMNTEAFF.

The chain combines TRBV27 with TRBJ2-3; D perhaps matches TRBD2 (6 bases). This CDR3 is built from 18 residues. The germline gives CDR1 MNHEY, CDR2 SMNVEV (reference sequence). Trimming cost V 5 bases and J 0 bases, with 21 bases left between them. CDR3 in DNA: TGTGCCAGCAGTCCACGGGGGTGGGGACCGACTAGCACAGATACGCAGTATTTT. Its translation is CASSPRGWGPTSTDTQYF.

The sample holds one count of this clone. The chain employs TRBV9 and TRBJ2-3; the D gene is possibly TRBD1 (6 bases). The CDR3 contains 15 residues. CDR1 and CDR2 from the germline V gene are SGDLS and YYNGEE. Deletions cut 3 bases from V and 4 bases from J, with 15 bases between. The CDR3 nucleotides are TGTGCCAGCAGCGCATCGGGACAAAGCGCAGATACGCAGTATTTT. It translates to CASSASGQSADTQYF.

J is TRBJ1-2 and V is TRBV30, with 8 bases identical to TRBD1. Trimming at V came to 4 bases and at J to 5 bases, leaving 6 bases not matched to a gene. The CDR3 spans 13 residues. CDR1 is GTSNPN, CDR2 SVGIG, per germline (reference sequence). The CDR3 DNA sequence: TGTGCCTGGAACGGGGACAGGACTTATGGCTACACCTTC. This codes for CAWNGDRTYGYTF.

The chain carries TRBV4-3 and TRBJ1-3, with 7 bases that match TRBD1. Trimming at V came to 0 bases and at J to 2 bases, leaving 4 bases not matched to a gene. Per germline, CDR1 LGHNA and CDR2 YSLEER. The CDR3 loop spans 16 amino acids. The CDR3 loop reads CASSQDLDRAGNTIYF. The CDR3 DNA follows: TGCGCCAGCAGCCAAGATCTCGACAGGGCTGGAAACACCATATATTTT.

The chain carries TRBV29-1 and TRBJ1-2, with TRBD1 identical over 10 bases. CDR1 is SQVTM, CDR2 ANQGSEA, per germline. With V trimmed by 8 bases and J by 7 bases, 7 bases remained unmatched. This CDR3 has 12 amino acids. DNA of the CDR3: TGCAGCTATCCGGGGGACAGGGGTGGCTACACCTTC. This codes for CSYPGDRGGYTF.

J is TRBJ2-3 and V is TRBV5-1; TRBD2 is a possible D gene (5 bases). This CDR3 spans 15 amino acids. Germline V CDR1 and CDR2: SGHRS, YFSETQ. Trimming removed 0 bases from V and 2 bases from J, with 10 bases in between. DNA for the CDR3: TGCGCCAGCAGCTTGGTTAGAGGGATCACAGATACGCAGTATTTT. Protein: CASSLVRGITDTQYF.

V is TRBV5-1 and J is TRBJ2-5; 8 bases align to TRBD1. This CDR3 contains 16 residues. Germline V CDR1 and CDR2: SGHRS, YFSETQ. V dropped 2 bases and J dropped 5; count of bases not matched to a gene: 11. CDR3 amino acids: CASSFRTGTQGETQYF. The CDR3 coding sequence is TGCGCCAGCAGCTTCCGGACAGGGACACAAGGGGAGACCCAGTACTTC.

In nucleotides, the CDR3 is TGTGCCAGCAGGCAAACCGGACTAGCGGGGATCTACAATGAGCAGTTCTTC. It yields the protein CASRQTGLAGIYNEQFF. This rearrangement joins TRBV7-9 to TRBJ2-1, with 12 bases matching TRBD2. Germline CDR1 SEHNR, CDR2 FQNEAQ (reference sequence). The V gene end was trimmed by 6 bases and the J gene end by 3 bases; junction bases not matched to a gene: 9. The CDR3 length is 17 residues.

CDR3 DNA sequence: TGCGCCAGCAGCAAGGCGGCGGGGGGCGCCGGCTATGGCTACACCTTC. Its translation is CASSKAAGGAGYGYTF. The gene calls are TRBV4-3 and TRBJ1-2, with a tentative D call TRBD1 (6 bases). V lost 5 bases and J lost 4, with 20 bases in between. The CDR3 spans 16 residues. CDR1 LGHNA and CDR2 YSLEER come from the germline V gene.

In DNA, the CDR3 is TGTGCCAGCAGTTACTCGGGGTCTCTGGGCCGCAATGAGCAGTTCTTC. Its protein product is CASSYSGSLGRNEQFF. The chain joins TRBV6-5 to TRBJ2-1; the D is unclear. The CDR3 totals 16 residues. Trimming shortened V by 0 bases and J by 6 bases, and 15 bases separated the two germline ends. Germline V lookup: CDR1 MNHEY, CDR2 SVGAGI.

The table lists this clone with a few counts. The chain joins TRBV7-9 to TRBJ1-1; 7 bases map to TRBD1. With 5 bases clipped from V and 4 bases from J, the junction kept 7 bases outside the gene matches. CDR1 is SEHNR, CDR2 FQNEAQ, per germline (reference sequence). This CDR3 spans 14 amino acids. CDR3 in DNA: TGTGCCAGCAGCGCACTTCGACAGGGCACTGAAGCTTTCTTT. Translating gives CASSALRQGTEAFF.

CDR3 region: CASSIVGTNYGYTF. The CDR3, as DNA: TGTGCCAGTAGTATAGTTGGAACTAACTATGGCTACACCTTC. This chain links TRBV19 with TRBJ1-2; D is unclear. The germline V gene encodes CDR1 LNHDA and CDR2 SQIVND (reference sequence). Deletions cut 1 base from V and 0 bases from J, with 6 bases between. CDR3 length: 14 amino acids.

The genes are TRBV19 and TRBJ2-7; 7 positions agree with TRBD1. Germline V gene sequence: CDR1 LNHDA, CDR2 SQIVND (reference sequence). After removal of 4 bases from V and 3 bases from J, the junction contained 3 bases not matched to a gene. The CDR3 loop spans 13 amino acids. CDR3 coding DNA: TGTGCCAGTAGTAGACAGGGATACTACGAGCAGTACTTC. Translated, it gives CASSRQGYYEQYF.

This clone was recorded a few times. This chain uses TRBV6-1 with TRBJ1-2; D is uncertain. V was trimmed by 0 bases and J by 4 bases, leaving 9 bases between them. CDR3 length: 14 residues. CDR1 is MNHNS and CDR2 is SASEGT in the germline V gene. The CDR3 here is CASSEAQRVYGYTF. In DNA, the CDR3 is TGTGCCAGCAGTGAAGCTCAAAGGGTCTATGGCTACACCTTC.

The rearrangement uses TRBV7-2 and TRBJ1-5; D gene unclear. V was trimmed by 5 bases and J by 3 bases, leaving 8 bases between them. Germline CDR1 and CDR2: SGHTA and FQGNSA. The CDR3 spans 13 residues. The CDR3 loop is CASSGGLNQPQHF. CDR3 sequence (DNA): TGTGCCAGCAGCGGAGGGCTCAATCAGCCCCAGCATTTT.

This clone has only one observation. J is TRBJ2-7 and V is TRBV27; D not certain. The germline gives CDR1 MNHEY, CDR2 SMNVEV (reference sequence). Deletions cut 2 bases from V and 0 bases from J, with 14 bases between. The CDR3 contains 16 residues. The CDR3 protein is CASSLRPPYSSYEQYF. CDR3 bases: TGTGCCAGCAGTTTACGGCCCCCCTATAGCTCCTACGAGCAGTACTTC.

The CDR3 region has the DNA TGTGCCAGCAGCTTGGCCCCGGGACAGGCTACCAATGAGCAGTTCTTC. Its translation: CASSLAPGQATNEQFF. This chain uses TRBV5-4 with TRBJ2-1; TRBD1 agrees at 8 bases. CDR3 length: 16 residues. Trimming at V came to 0 bases and at J to 6 bases, leaving 8 bases not matched to a gene. Germline CDR1 is SGHNT and CDR2 is YYREEE (reference sequence).

In DNA form, the CDR3 reads TGCGCCAGCAGCCCTGCCCCACCTGCCGGGGGGTGGAACACTGAAGCTTTCTTT. It yields the protein CASSPAPPAGGWNTEAFF. The rearrangement uses TRBV5-1 and TRBJ1-1; D is perhaps TRBD1 (5 bases). This CDR3 has 18 residues. Germline CDR1 is SGHRS and CDR2 is YFSETQ. V lost 4 bases and J 1 base, leaving 23 bases between the germline ends.